This T cell receptor (beta chain) was sequenced during a study of T cell repertoires in cytomegalovirus infection. For this clonotype: Its antigen remains unknown.

TCRdb re-called the reads with MiXCR, one entry per CDR3 protein. The sample contains roughly 49,000 distinct CDR3 sequences, 21% of which appear only once. Germline CDR1 is MNHEY and CDR2 is SVGEGT. V was pared by 7 bases and J by 5 bases, with 17 bases between. The CDR3 spans 15 residues. The TCR originated in a human donor in good health (CMV status not recorded). Some clones in this sample may be carry-over from other donors' samples. The chain joins TRBV6-2 or TRBV6-3 to TRBJ1-4; weak D call: TRBD1 (6 bases). Sample: CD8+ T cells from cultured PBMCs, taken from culture after CMV antigen stimulation. DNA for the CDR3: TGTGCCAGCACCAAGGAAGGGGGGCTGAATGAAAAACTGTTTTTT. Translated: CASTKEGGLNEKLFF.